This section outlines one TCR beta chain sequence together with its context. This specimen comes from a study of blood T cell repertoires in COVID-19. This CDR3 comprises 15 residues. Unmatched junction bases numbered 6, after V lost 2 bases and J lost 7 bases. Per germline, CDR1 SGHVS and CDR2 FNYEAQ. Profiling relied on immunoSEQ multiplex PCR, and the TCRdb table lists in-frame clones only, not all of them. The sample has 150,000 to 200,000 clones; under 80% are singletons. This chain connects TRBV7-6 to TRBJ2-1; 9 bases fit TRBD1. Sequenced sample: PBMCs or T cells enriched from blood (not recorded which). The source is a woman aged 45-65 years with acute COVID-19. Here the CDR3 reads CASSLIQGAENEQFF. The CDR3 coding sequence is TGTGCCAGCAGCTTAATACAGGGGGCGGAAAATGAGCAGTTCTTC.